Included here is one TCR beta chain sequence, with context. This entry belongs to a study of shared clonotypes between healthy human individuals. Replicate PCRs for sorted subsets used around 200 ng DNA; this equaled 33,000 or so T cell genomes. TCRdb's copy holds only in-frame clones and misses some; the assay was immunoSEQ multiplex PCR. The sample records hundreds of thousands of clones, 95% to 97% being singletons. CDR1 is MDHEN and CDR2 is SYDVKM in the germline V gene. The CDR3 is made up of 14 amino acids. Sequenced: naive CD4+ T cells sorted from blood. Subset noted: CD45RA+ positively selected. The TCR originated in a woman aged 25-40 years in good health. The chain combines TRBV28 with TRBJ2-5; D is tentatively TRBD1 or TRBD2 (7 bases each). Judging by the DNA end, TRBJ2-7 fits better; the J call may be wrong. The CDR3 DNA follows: TGTGCCAGCACCCAGGGGGGGATCCCCTACGAGCAGTACTTC. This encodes CASTQGGIPYEQYF.